This TCR beta chain was identified during a study of human T cells and chemical hapten exposure. At the level of the study: The sensitizer, 2% DPC, was used on 2 cm by 2 cm of upper inner arm skin. Across its 20 to 25 weeks, the study gave patients weekly diphenylcyclopropenone doses to the scalp.

The CDR3 length is 14 residues. The V end was cut by 1 base, the J end by 3 bases, with 7 bases between. Germline assignment: CDR1 LGHNA and CDR2 YNFKEQ. Time point of the sample: patch test 1, 2 weeks after DPC sensitization. The treatment denotes: therapeutic diphenylcyclopropenone sensitization with weekly scalp DPC. Via MiXCR, TCRdb re-called the RACE reads, giving one row per CDR3 protein. Among some 380,000 distinct CDR3 sequences, 4% to 5.5% were seen once, and the ten largest hold around 2%. To note about this clonotype: Antigen specificity is unknown.

The study, taken as a whole, reports: Alopecia in all donors means immunity may differ from healthy individuals. TCRs above 1 in 1000 frequency did not change with DPC sensitization.

Here the sequenced sample was whole blood, taken in connection with sensitization to the hapten diphenylcyclopropenone (DPC). J is TRBJ1-5 and V is TRBV4-2; D possibly corresponds to TRBD1 (5 bases). The TCR sequence derives from a woman between 45 and 65 years old with alopecia areata. Some clones in this sample may be carry-over from other donors' samples. Here the CDR3 DNA reads TGTGCCAGCAGCCAAGCAGGGCCCAATCAGCCCCAGCATTTT. This encodes CASSQAGPNQPQHF.